This TCR beta chain derives from a study of blood T cell repertoires in COVID-19. Clones were sequenced by immunoSEQ multiplex PCR, and TCRdb holds only the in-frame ones, with some missing. The sample lists 56,000 or so clones; more than 85% were seen once. The CDR3 runs 13 residues. The germline V and J ends were trimmed by 3 bases and 6 bases, with 9 bases remaining between them. From germline, CDR1 is SGHTA and CDR2 FQGNSA. The sample comprised peripheral blood. The gene calls are TRBV7-2 and TRBJ2-1; D remains unclear. The receptor was isolated from a man in his fifties or sixties with active COVID-19. The CDR3 reads CASSFVARNEQFF. The CDR3 coding sequence is TGTGCCAGCAGCTTCGTAGCACGCAATGAGCAGTTCTTC.